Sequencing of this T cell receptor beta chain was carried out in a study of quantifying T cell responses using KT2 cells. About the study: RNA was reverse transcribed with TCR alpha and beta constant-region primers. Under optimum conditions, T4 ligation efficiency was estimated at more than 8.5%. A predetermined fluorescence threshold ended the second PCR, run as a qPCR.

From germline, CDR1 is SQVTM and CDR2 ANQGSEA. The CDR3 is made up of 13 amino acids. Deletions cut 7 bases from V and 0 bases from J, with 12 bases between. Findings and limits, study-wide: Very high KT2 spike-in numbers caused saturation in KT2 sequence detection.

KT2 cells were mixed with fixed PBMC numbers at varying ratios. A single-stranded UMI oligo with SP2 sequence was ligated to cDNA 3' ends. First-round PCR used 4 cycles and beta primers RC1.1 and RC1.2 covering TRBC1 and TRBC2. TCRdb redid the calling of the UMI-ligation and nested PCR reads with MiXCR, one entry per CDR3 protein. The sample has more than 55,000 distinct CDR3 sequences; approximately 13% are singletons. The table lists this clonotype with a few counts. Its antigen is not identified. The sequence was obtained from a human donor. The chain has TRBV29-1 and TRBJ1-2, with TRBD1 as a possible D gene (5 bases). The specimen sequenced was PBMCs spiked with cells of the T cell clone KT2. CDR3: CSAGTDPNYGYTF. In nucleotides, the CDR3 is TGCAGCGCTGGGACTGACCCTAACTATGGCTACACCTTC.